The clone carrying this TCR beta chain was detected many times. Its target is unknown. This sample stems from a study of regulatory T cells in long-lasting Graves disease. CDR3 regions were amplified by Arm-PCR using iRepertoire HTBI primers to build TCR beta libraries. One entry per CDR3 protein, called by TCRdb with MiXCR from the multiplex PCR reads. The sample lists approximately 540,000 distinct CDR3 sequences, about 12% occurring once. Time point given: newly diagnosed GD, antithyroid drugs for less than 3 months. The authors made the TCR library using RNA they extracted from PBMCs. With V trimmed by 5 bases and J by 4 bases, 5 bases remained unmatched. From germline, CDR1 is DFQATT and CDR2 SNEGSKA (reference sequence). The CDR3 covers 14 residues. Study outcomes and limitations: The TCR repertoire of persistent Graves' patients was less diverse than that of newly diagnosed ones. Repertoires from persistent disease leaned toward TRBV28, TRBJ1-2 and TRBJ2-5.

This sample also belongs to another study, concerning T cells in Graves' hyperthyroidism and ophthalmopathy. That study adds: Hyperthyroidism, newly diagnosed and lasting under 2 months, affected patients aged 18 to 65. The TCR CDR3 was amplified in a first-round RT-PCR using the HTBI primer set.

This receptor was taken from a woman in her thirties with Graves disease. The chain links TRBV20-1 to TRBJ2-3, with TRBD2 matching over 11 bases. The source was peripheral blood mononuclear cells (PBMCs), collected at new diagnosis, from a patient treated with antithyroid drugs. CDR3 loop: CSASLAGVADTQYF. The DNA of the CDR3 is TGCAGTGCTTCACTAGCGGGAGTCGCAGATACGCAGTATTTT.